This entry lists 20 T cell receptor beta chains sequenced from one sample in a study of T cell repertoires in cytomegalovirus infection. Their antigens remain unidentified. TCRdb passed the reads through MiXCR, listing each CDR3 protein once. The repertoire holds about 69,000 distinct CDR3 sequences, with around 27% as singletons. The sample in question was CD8+ T cells from cultured PBMCs, obtained from culture after CMV antigen stimulation. The source is a human donor in good health (CMV status not recorded). Some clones in this sample may be carry-over from other donors' samples.

This clonotype showed up many times. This chain uses TRBV6-5 with TRBJ1-1, with 7 bases lining up with TRBD1. In germline, CDR1 is MNHEY, CDR2 SVGAGI. J was trimmed by 3 bases and V by 2 bases; bases with no gene match: 15. The CDR3 is made up of 18 amino acids. DNA for the CDR3: TGTGCCAGCAGTTACAACCCCGACCTTGACAGGGCCGACACTGAAGCTTTCTTT. It specifies CASSYNPDLDRADTEAFF.

This clonotype was observed at least ten times. V is TRBV5-6 and J is TRBJ2-7, with D unclear. The germline V gene encodes CDR1 SGHDT and CDR2 YYEEEE. The CDR3 spans 15 residues. Trimming pared 1 base from V and 3 bases from J, leaving 14 bases between. The chain's CDR3 is CASSLQIYFVYEQYF. The CDR3, as DNA: TGTGCCAGCAGCTTGCAGATTTATTTTGTCTACGAGCAGTACTTC.

The table lists this clonotype with many counts. This chain links TRBV7-8 with TRBJ1-6, with 7 bases that match TRBD1. Per germline, CDR1 SGHVS and CDR2 FQNEAQ. The CDR3 extends over 17 amino acids. V was clipped by 5 bases and J by 0 bases; unmatched bases: 7. CDR3 sequence (DNA): TGTGCCAGCAGCGGGGGGACAGTCAGCTCCTATAATTCACCCCTCCACTTT. This encodes CASSGGTVSSYNSPLHF.

This clonotype was observed at least ten times. The chain couples TRBV12-3 or TRBV12-4 to TRBJ2-1; 11 nucleotides match TRBD2. J was trimmed by 3 bases and V by 6 bases; bases with no gene match: 4. The CDR3 is 15 residues long. For the CDR3, the DNA is TGTGCCAGCAGCCCCGGGACTAGCGGCTACAATGAGCAGTTCTTC. It specifies CASSPGTSGYNEQFF.

This clonotype was counted many times. The chain employs TRBV15 and TRBJ2-3; D uncertain. With 8 bases removed from V and 5 bases from J, the gap between germline ends came to 5 bases. The CDR3 has 10 amino acids. Germline V gives CDR1 LNHNV, CDR2 YYDKDF (reference sequence). DNA for the CDR3: TGTGCCACCGGGATAGATACGCAGTATTTT. Encoded protein: CATGIDTQYF.

The chain uses TRBV6-1 and TRBJ1-1; D is uncertain. Trimming left V 3 bases short and J 0 bases short, with 11 bases between. CDR1 and CDR2 from the germline V gene are MNHNS and SASEGT. The CDR3 sequence is 15 residues long. The CDR3 nucleotides read TGTGCCAGCAGTGATTGGGATCTCATGAACACTGAAGCTTTCTTT. Protein product: CASSDWDLMNTEAFF.

This clonotype was seen only a few times. The genes are TRBV4-1 and TRBJ2-2; tentatively, D is TRBD2 (5 bases). Trimming cost V 0 bases and J 6 bases, with 17 bases left between them. Germline CDR1 reads MGHRA; CDR2 reads YSYEKL. This CDR3 comprises 17 residues. The CDR3 nucleotides read TGCGCCAGCAGCCAAGAAGGACTTTCCCTAGGGTCCGGGGAGCTGTTTTTT. Translating it yields CASSQEGLSLGSGELFF.

A few counts support this clonotype. The rearrangement uses TRBV29-1 and TRBJ1-4; D gene uncertain. From germline, CDR1 is SQVTM and CDR2 ANQGSEA. Between the trimmed V and J ends, which lost 0 bases and 5 bases, there was a span of 7 bases. CDR3 length: 13 amino acids. Here the CDR3 reads CSVEDTGNEKLFF. In nucleotides, the CDR3 is TGCAGCGTTGAAGATACGGGAAATGAAAAACTGTTTTTT. Combining the CDR3 with reference TRBV29-1 and TRBJ1-4 gives the whole variable domain SAVISQKPSRDICQRGTSLTIQCQVDSQVTMMFWYRQQPGQSLTLIATANQGSEATYESGFVIDKFPISRPNLTFSTLTVSNMSPEDSSIYLCSVEDTGNEKLFFGSGTQLSVL.

V is TRBV6-5 and J is TRBJ2-1; 9 bases agree with TRBD2. From germline, CDR1 is MNHEY and CDR2 SVGAGI. This CDR3 spans 16 amino acids. Trimming at V came to 5 bases and at J to 2 bases, leaving 7 bases not matched to a gene. The CDR3 spells CASSILAGTPYNEQFF. The DNA for the CDR3 is TGTGCCAGCAGTATACTAGCGGGCACCCCCTACAATGAGCAGTTCTTC.

In its sample, this clonotype was seen a few times. The CDR3 DNA sequence: TGTGCCAGCTGGGCTACAGGTTATAATGAAAAACTGTTTTTT. Its protein is CASWATGYNEKLFF. The J gene is TRBJ1-4, the V gene TRBV2; the D gene is possibly TRBD1 (5 bases). Trimming pared 8 bases from V and 4 bases from J, leaving 14 bases between. The CDR3 loop spans 14 amino acids. Germline V lookup: CDR1 SNHLY, CDR2 FYNNEI.

The V gene is TRBV5-6, the J gene TRBJ1-1; D perhaps matches TRBD1 (6 bases). Germline V gene data show CDR1 as SGHDT and CDR2 as YYEEEE. With 6 bases removed from V and 2 bases from J, the gap between germline ends came to 14 bases. The CDR3 spans 14 residues. CDR3 protein: CASNLQGRNTEAFF. The CDR3 nucleotides read TGTGCCAGCAACCTCCAGGGGAGAAACACTGAAGCTTTCTTT.

This clonotype has a handful of counts. The chain recombines TRBV4-1 with TRBJ2-7, with 8 bases identical to TRBD1. From germline, CDR1 is MGHRA and CDR2 YSYEKL. V shed 0 bases and J 3 bases; nucleotides not matched to a gene: 4. This CDR3 has 15 amino acids. This CDR3 reads CASSQEDRGDYEQYF. CDR3 DNA sequence: TGCGCCAGCAGCCAAGAAGACAGGGGAGACTACGAGCAGTACTTC.

The chain links TRBV2 to TRBJ2-3; possible D gene TRBD2, 5 bases. The CDR3 spans 12 residues. V lost 7 bases and J lost 11, with 16 bases in between. Germline CDR1 SNHLY, CDR2 FYNNEI. The CDR3 region is CASTERSPEQYF. The CDR3 DNA is TGTGCCAGCACCGAGCGGTCCCCGGAGCAGTATTTT.

The chain has TRBV7-4 and TRBJ2-3, with TRBD1 identical over 7 bases. J was trimmed by 3 bases and V by 0 bases; bases with no gene match: 3. CDR3 length equals 15 residues. Germline CDR1 SGHVT, CDR2 SQSDAQ. CDR3 residues: CASSLAQGLTDTQYF. CDR3 nucleotide sequence: TGTGCCAGCAGCTTAGCACAGGGGTTAACAGATACGCAGTATTTT.

This clonotype occurred many times. This chain joins TRBV12-3 or TRBV12-4 and TRBJ2-4; the D gene is possibly TRBD2 (5 bases). The CDR3 consists of 16 residues. Trimming left V 6 bases short and J 1 base short, with 16 bases between. CDR3 bases: TGTGCCAGCAGCCCGTTCGGGGTGACGGCCAAAAACATTCAGTACTTC. Translating it yields CASSPFGVTAKNIQYF.

The genes are TRBV20-1 and TRBJ1-5; D may be TRBD1 (5 bases). The V gene lost 5 bases and the J gene lost 5 bases, with 16 bases spanning the gap. This CDR3 is built from 14 residues. CDR1 and CDR2 (germline): DFQATT, SNEGSKA (reference sequence). CDR3 protein: CSALPGLVDQPQHF. The CDR3 DNA follows: TGCAGTGCTCTACCGGGACTTGTGGATCAGCCCCAGCATTTT.

In this sample, this clonotype turned up a few times. This chain joins TRBV20-1 and TRBJ1-1; a possible D gene is TRBD1 (6 bases). Trimming took 0 bases from V and 7 from J, leaving 27 bases between them. The CDR3 contains 18 residues. CDR1 and CDR2 from the germline V gene are DFQATT and SNEGSKA (reference sequence). The CDR3 region has the DNA TGCAGTGCTAGAGAGGGGGGACAAGGGCTCACTCGGGAGAATGAAGCTTTCTTT. This gives the protein CSAREGGQGLTRENEAFF.

This clonotype was detected a few times. The chain combines TRBV7-6 with TRBJ2-7; a possible D gene is TRBD1 (5 bases). Germline V lookup: CDR1 SGHVS, CDR2 FNYEAQ. Between the trimmed V and J ends, which lost 5 bases and 6 bases, there was a span of 17 bases. CDR3 length: 14 amino acids. CDR3 coding DNA: TGTGCCAGCAGCCAGCGAGCAGGGCTATTCGAGCAGTACTTC. Protein: CASSQRAGLFEQYF.

V is TRBV6-5 and J is TRBJ2-1; D tentatively fits TRBD1 or TRBD2 (5 bases each). V was trimmed by 4 bases and J by 11 bases, leaving 12 bases between them. The CDR3 is 12 residues long. The germline V gene has CDR1 MNHEY and CDR2 SVGAGI. CDR3 coding DNA: TGTGCCAGCAGTTTGGGGACGGGAAAGCAGTTCTTC. This gives the protein CASSLGTGKQFF.

V and J are TRBV24-1 and TRBJ2-7; TRBD1 matches 7 bases. The CDR3 extends over 12 amino acids. V trimming: 6 bases; J trimming: 5 bases; junction bases outside the gene matches: 3. In germline, CDR1 is KGHDR, CDR2 SFDVKD. The CDR3 coding sequence is TGTGCCACCAGTCTCACAGGGGACGAGCAGTACTTC. Translation: CATSLTGDEQYF.